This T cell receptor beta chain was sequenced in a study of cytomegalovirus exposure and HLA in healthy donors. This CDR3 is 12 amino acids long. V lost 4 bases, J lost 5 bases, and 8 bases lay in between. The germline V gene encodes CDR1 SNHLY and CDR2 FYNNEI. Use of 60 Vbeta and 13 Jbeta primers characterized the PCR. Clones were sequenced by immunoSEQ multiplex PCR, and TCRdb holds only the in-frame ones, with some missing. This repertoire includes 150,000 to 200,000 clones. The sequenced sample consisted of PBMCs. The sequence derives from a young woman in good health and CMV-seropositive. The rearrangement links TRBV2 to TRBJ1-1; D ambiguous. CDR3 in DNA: TGTGCCAGCAGTGTTGGGCCAACTGAAGCTTTCTTT. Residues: CASSVGPTEAFF.